The T cell receptor beta chain under discussion was sequenced for a study of cytomegalovirus exposure and HLA in healthy donors. The CDR3 totals 13 residues. Vbeta (60) and Jbeta (13) primers were used in the PCR. Clones were read by immunoSEQ multiplex PCR, and TCRdb kept only the in-frame ones, dropping some. The profile shows some 120,000 clones, roughly 78% of them singletons. This sequence joins TRBV21-1 and TRBJ1-1; the tabulated D call, TRBD1, remains unverified against the DNA. TRBV21-1 is labeled a pseudogene. The receptor was isolated from a man in his thirties or forties in good health and CMV-seropositive. The specimen sequenced was PBMCs. The CDR3 sequence: CASSKVGAAEAFF. In nucleotides, the CDR3 is TGTGCCAGCAGCAAAGTTGGGGCAGCTGAAGCTTTCTTT.